These T cell receptor beta chains were read from a single sample in a study of shared clonotypes between healthy human individuals. Assay used: immunoSEQ multiplex PCR; TCRdb lists only in-frame clones, some missing. The profile shows about 460,000 clones, roughly three quarters of them singletons. Sequences were obtained from PBMCs. The receptor source for this set is a woman between 40 and 55 years old in good health. Some clones in this sample may be carry-over from other donors' samples. CDR3s include the opening cysteine and the closing phenylalanine or tryptophan. The listing skips clone size in some rows; elsewhere it reads once, few, many or a size class.

J gene	clone size	V gene	CDR3 length	CDR3 protein
TRBJ2-3	few	TRBV19	16	CASSIGGSRDPDTQYF
TRBJ1-2	once	TRBV27	13	CASSQGAGYGYTF
TRBJ2-2	-	TRBV9	15	CASGRTAGRTGELFF
TRBJ2-4	-	TRBV7-3	16	CASSLRGRRNKNIQYF
TRBJ2-7	-	TRBV28	14	CASSSPGQGAQQYF
TRBJ2-2	-	TRBV7-6	16	CASSPQDPQYTGELFF
TRBJ1-2	-	TRBV7-2	14	CASSLGGGNYGYTF
TRBJ1-3	-	TRBV15	13	CATSRSGRNTIYF
TRBJ1-1	-	TRBV2	15	CASSAGSGGGTEAFF
TRBJ2-2	-	TRBV27	14	CASSGGLNTGELFF
TRBJ2-1	-	TRBV14	16	CASSHGTRGLYNEQFF